This T cell receptor beta chain emerged from a study of metastatic and nonmetastatic thyroid tumors (dated by TCRdb to 2018 to 2021). At the level of the whole study: Repertoires from peripheral blood and from tumor or nodule tissue samples of malignant and benign thyroid patients were compared.

The research as a whole found: In both blood and tumor samples, TCR beta diversity was reported to be significantly higher in malignant tumors than in benign nodules.

Receptors were amplified or captured by PCR. For sequencing, an Illumina HiSeq 4000 was employed. The TCR beta-chain CDR3 region of each patient was profiled by high-throughput sequencing. Per the source publication's procedure: CDR3 differences across clinicopathological groups were used to build a classifier for discriminating distant-metastatic papillary thyroid cancer patients. Repertoire diversity was assessed with the Shannon index, and tumor-blood repertoire similarity with the Morisita-Horn index. Using fastp trimming at Q25 and MiXCR clonotype assembly, TCRdb reanalyzed the public sequencing data and kept in-frame beta chains. Clone size and V and J calls follow TCRdb, not the original study. The sample table records 45,000 to 65,000 clones; roughly a sixth of these occur just once. Together, the top ten hold 3% of the sample. None of the patients had been given any treatment before thyroid surgery. The study retrospectively analysed patient clinical samples collected from about 2012 to 2018 using T-cell receptor beta sequencing.

This clone was picked up many times. Its antigen is unknown. No qualities accompany the bases; no much larger clone lies one base away. The CDR3 holds 13 amino acids from the cysteine to the phenylalanine. Kept here is only the CDR3 DNA, which spans 39 bases and is read in frame from base 1. V was cut back by 5 bases and J by 3 bases, leaving a gap of 10 bases between them. CDR1 and CDR2, looked up from the germline V gene, are KGHSH and LQKENI. The clonotype was recovered from a female donor with papillary thyroid cancer or a benign thyroid nodule (not recorded which). Some clones in this sample may be carry-over from other donors' samples. The V gene is TRBV18 and the J gene is TRBJ1-1; the best D guess is TRBD1, with 5 bases matching. The sequenced sample was blood. Here is the DNA: TGTGCCAGCTCAAACGGGGGGTACACTGAAGCTTTCTTT. Protein translation: CASSNGGYTEAFF.